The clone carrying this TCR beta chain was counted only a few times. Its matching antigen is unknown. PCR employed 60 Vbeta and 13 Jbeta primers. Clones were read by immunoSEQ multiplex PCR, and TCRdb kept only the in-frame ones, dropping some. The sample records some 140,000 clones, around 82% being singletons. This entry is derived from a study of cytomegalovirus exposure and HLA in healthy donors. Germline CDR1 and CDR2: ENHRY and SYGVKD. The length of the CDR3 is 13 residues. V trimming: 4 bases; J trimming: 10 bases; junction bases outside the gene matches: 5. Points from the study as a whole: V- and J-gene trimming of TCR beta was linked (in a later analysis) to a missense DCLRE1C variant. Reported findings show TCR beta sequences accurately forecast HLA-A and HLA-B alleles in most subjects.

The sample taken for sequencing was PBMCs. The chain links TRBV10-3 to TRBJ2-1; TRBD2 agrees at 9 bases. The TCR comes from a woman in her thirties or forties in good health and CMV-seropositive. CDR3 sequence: CAISGFGLAEQFF. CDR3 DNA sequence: TGTGCCATCAGTGGCTTTGGACTAGCGGAGCAGTTCTTC.